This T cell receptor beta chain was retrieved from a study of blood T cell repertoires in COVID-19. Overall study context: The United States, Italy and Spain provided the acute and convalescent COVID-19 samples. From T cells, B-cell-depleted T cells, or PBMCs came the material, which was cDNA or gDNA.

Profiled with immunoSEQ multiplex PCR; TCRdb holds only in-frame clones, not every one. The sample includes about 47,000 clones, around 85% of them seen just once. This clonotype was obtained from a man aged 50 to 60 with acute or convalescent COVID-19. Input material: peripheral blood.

CDR3: CASSFAGGNTEAFF. CDR3 sequence (DNA): TGTGCCAGCAGCTTTGCAGGGGGTAACACTGAAGCTTTCTTT. This rearrangement joins TRBV7-8 to TRBJ1-1; TRBD1 aligns across 7 bases. Per germline, CDR1 SGHVS and CDR2 FQNEAQ. V lost 3 bases to trimming and J lost 2 bases; unmatched junction nucleotides: 3. The CDR3 runs to 14 residues.